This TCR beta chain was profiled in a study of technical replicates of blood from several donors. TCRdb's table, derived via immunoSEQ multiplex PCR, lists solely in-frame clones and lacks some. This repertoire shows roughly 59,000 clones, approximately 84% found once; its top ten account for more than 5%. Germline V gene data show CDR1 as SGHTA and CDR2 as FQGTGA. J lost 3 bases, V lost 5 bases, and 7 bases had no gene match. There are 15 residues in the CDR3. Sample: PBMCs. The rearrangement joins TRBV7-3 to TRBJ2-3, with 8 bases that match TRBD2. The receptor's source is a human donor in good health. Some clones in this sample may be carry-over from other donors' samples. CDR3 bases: TGTGCCAGCAGCCCCAGCGGGAGAGGTACAGATACGCAGTATTTT. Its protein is CASSPSGRGTDTQYF.